Below are 10 T cell receptor beta chains sequenced from a single sample in a study of blood T cells in healthy people across ages. A second PCR of about 7 to 12 cycles used a sample-barcoded 5' primer and a J-beta primer mix. A single record per CDR3 protein comes from TCRdb applying MiXCR to the 5' RACE reads. The profile shows 650,000 to 950,000 distinct CDR3 sequences, approximately 48% of them singletons. Input material: blood. The receptors stem from a man in his 60s in good health.

This chain connects TRBV20-1 to TRBJ2-3; 8 nucleotides align to TRBD2. CDR3 length equals 14 residues. V was pared by 6 bases and J by 1 base, with 6 bases of the junction left unmatched. Germline lookup yields CDR1 DFQATT and CDR2 SNEGSKA (reference sequence). The CDR3: CSARRRGGTDTQYF. The CDR3 coding sequence is TGCAGTGCCAGGAGGCGGGGGGGCACAGATACGCAGTATTTT.

This sequence joins TRBV20-1 and TRBJ2-3, with 7 bases matching TRBD1. The V and J ends lost 4 bases and 11 bases, in that order; junction bases with no gene match: 9. The CDR3 has 12 residues. Per the germline V gene, CDR1 is DFQATT and CDR2 is SNEGSKA (reference sequence). DNA for the CDR3: TGCAGTGCTAACGACAGGGTTATAAAGCAGTATTTT. This gives the protein CSANDRVIKQYF.

This chain joins TRBV20-1 and TRBJ2-2; D remains unclear. Germline values: CDR1 DFQATT, CDR2 SNEGSKA (reference sequence). The CDR3 extends over 13 amino acids. The V end lost 1 base, the J end lost 4 bases, and 7 bases lay between the germline ends. CDR3 sequence (DNA): TGCAGTGCTAGAGTGCCGGGCACCGGGGAGCTGTTTTTT. It codes for CSARVPGTGELFF.

This clonotype was seen more than once but under ten times. V is TRBV4-1 and J is TRBJ2-1; 11 bases match TRBD2. Germline loops: CDR1 MGHRA, CDR2 YSYEKL. V shed 0 bases and J 10 bases; nucleotides not matched to a gene: 11. The CDR3 covers 17 residues. CDR3 sequence: CASSQDQSSGGIREQFF. The CDR3 region has the DNA TGCGCCAGCAGCCAAGATCAGTCTAGCGGGGGGATTCGGGAGCAGTTCTTC.

This chain links TRBV6-5 with TRBJ1-6, with D tentatively TRBD1 (6 bases). Germline V gene sequence: CDR1 MNHEY, CDR2 SVGAGI. The CDR3 runs 15 residues. V was clipped by 6 bases and J by 9 bases, with 18 bases between them. CDR3 amino acids: CASRPTGSRGSPLHF. The CDR3 DNA reads TGTGCCAGCAGGCCCACAGGCTCCAGGGGTTCACCCCTCCACTTT.

This clonotype was recorded a few times. The chain is built from TRBV20-1 and TRBJ2-1; TRBD1 matches at 7 bases. The germline CDR1 and CDR2 sequences are DFQATT and SNEGSKA (reference sequence). The CDR3 sequence is 13 residues long. With 1 base clipped from V and 9 bases from J, the junction kept 6 bases outside the gene matches. This CDR3 is CSARVDRSSEQFF. The CDR3 region has the DNA TGCAGTGCTAGAGTGGACAGGTCGAGTGAGCAGTTCTTC.

This clonotype appeared a few times. The rearrangement joins TRBV4-3 to TRBJ2-3, with TRBD2 as a possible D gene (5 bases). CDR1 LGHNA and CDR2 YSLEER come from the germline V gene. V dropped 0 bases and J dropped 4 bases, with 11 bases sitting between them. The CDR3 covers 15 residues. The CDR3 DNA reads as TGCGCCAGCAGCCAAGACCACGAGCGGTCAGATACGCAGTATTTT. Residues: CASSQDHERSDTQYF.

This clonotype was counted only a few times. The chain is built from TRBV27 and TRBJ1-2; D remains unclear. The CDR3 spans 13 residues. Trimming removed 3 bases at V and 1 base at J, with 6 bases between. Germline CDR1 is MNHEY and CDR2 is SMNVEV (reference sequence). The chain's CDR3 is CASSFLNNYGYTF. The DNA of the CDR3 is TGTGCCAGCAGTTTTTTGAATAACTATGGCTACACCTTC.

CDR3 protein: CSAPGGGRPAYNEQFF. The CDR3 DNA reads TGCAGTGCTCCGGGCGGGGGCCGCCCCGCTTACAATGAGCAGTTCTTC. This chain joins TRBV20-1 and TRBJ2-1; a weak D match, TRBD2 (7 bases). Trimming removed 5 bases at V and 4 bases at J, with 21 bases between. The length of the CDR3 is 16 residues. Germline V gene lookup returns CDR1 DFQATT and CDR2 SNEGSKA (reference sequence).

This sequence joins TRBV5-1 and TRBJ2-7; D not certain. CDR1 is SGHRS, CDR2 YFSETQ, per germline. The CDR3 has 13 amino acids. V was shortened by 0 bases and J by 7 bases, with 11 bases between the two germline ends. This CDR3 is CASSLVLNGEQYF. The CDR3 nucleotides are TGCGCCAGCAGCTTGGTCCTTAATGGGGAGCAGTACTTC.